This TCR beta chain emerged from a study of T cell clones after liver transplantation. Study at large: Three of eight recipients were HCV-positive; others had non-autoimmune, non-viral indications. Timepoints were pre-transplant, pre-withdrawal, and after withdrawal was completed or failed.

On this clone itself: Its specificity is unknown.

V lost 0 bases, J lost 2 bases, and 8 bases lay in between. CDR1 and CDR2 (germline): SGHNT, YYREEE (reference sequence). CDR3 size: 14 residues. Study results and limitations: Post-transplant, graft-donor-reactive CD4 TCRbeta sequences in blood dropped significantly in 5 of 8 subjects. Small, mixed patient groups and varying post-transplant times limit these conclusions.

This table comes from immunoSEQ multiplex PCR, and its TCRdb copy is limited to in-frame clones, with some not included. This table has about 53,000 clones, approximately 84% appearing once. This TCR came from a human donor who received a liver transplant. This material consisted of CD4+ T cells from blood, taken before liver transplant. The rearrangement joins TRBV5-4 to TRBJ1-1; D is uncertain. The CDR3 bases are TGTGCCAGCAGCTTGGACAGTACCAACACTGAAGCTTTCTTT. Protein sequence: CASSLDSTNTEAFF.